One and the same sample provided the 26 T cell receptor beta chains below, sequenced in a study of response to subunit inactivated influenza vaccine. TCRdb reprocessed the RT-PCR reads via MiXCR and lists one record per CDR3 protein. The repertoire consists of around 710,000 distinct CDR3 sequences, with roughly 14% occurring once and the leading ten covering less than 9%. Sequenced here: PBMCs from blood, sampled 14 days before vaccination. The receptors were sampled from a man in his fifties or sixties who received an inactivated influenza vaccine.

The CDR3 sequence is CARGPETQYF. CDR3 DNA: TGTGCCAGGGGCCCAGAGACCCAGTACTTC. The chain joins TRBV5-5 to TRBJ2-5; D not certain. The length of the CDR3 is 10 residues. Trimming took off 8 bases at V and 4 bases at J, with 6 bases between the two ends. Germline V CDR1 and CDR2: SGHKS, YYEKEE (reference sequence).

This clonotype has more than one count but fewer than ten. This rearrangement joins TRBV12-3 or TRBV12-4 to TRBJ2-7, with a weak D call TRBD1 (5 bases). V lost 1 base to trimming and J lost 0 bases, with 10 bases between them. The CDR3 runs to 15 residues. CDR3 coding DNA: TGTGCCAGCAGTTTAGGGGTGGGGCTCTCCTACGAGCAGTACTTC. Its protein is CASSLGVGLSYEQYF.

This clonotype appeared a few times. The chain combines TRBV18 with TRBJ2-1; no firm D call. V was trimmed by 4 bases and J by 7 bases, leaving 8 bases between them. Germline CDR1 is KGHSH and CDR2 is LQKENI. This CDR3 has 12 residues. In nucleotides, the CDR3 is TGTGCCAGCTCACGAGACGAAAATGAGCAGTTCTTC. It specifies CASSRDENEQFF. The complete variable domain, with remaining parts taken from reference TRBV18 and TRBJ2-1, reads NAGVMQNPRHLVRRRGQEARLRCSPMKGHSHVYWYRQLPEEGLKFMVYLQKENIIDESGMPKERFSAEFPKEGPSILRIQQVVRGDSAAYFCASSRDENEQFFGPGTRLTVL.

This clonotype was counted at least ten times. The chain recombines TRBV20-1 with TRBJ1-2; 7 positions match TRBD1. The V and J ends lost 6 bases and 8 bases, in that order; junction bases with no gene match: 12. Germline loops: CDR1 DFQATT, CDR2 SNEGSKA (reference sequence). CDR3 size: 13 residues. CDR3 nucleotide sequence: TGCAGTGCCCCGTATCGGACAGGTGCGGGCTACACCTTC. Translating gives CSAPYRTGAGYTF.

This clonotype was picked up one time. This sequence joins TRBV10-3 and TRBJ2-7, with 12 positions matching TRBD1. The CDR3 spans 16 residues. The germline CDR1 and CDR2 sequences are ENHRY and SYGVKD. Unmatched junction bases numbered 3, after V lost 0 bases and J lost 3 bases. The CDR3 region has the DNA TGTGCCATCAGTGAGTCTGGGACAGGGGGCTACTACGAGCAGTACTTC. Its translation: CAISESGTGGYYEQYF.

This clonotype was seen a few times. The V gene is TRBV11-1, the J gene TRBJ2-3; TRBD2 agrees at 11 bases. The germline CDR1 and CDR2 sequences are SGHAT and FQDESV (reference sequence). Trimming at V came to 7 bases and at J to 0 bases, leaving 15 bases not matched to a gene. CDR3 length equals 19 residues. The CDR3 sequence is CASNRGRLAGGDSTDTQYF. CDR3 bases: TGTGCCAGCAACCGAGGGCGGCTAGCGGGAGGAGATAGCACAGATACGCAGTATTTT.

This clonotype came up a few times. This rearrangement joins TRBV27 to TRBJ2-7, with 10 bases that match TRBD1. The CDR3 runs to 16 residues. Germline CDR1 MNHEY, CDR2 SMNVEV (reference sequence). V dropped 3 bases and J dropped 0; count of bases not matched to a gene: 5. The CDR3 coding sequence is TGTGCCAGCAGTTTGGACAGGGGGGCCATCTCCTACGAGCAGTACTTC. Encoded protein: CASSLDRGAISYEQYF.

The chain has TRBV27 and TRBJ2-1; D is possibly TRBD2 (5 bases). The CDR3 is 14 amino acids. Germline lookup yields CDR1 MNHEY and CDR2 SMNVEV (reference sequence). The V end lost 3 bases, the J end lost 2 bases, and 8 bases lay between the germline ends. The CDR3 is CASSFPGAYNEQFF. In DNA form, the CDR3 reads TGTGCCAGCAGTTTCCCCGGGGCCTACAATGAGCAGTTCTTC.

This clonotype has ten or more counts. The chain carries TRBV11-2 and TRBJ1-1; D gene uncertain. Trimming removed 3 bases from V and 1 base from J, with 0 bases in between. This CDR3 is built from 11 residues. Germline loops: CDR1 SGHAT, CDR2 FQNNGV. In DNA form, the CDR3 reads TGTGCCAGCAGCTTGAACACTGAAGCTTTCTTT. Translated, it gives CASSLNTEAFF.

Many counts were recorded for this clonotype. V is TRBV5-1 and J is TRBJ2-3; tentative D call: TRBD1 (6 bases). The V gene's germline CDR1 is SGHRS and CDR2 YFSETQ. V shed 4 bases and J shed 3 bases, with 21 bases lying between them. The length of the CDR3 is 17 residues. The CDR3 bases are TGCGCCAGCAGCGGAGGAGCCGGGACACCAGGGACAGATACGCAGTATTTT. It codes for CASSGGAGTPGTDTQYF.

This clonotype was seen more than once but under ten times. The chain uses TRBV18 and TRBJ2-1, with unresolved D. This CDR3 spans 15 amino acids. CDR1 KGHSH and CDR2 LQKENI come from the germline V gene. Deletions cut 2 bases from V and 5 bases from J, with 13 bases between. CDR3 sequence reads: CASSPDMVIHNEQFF. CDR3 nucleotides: TGTGCCAGCTCACCAGACATGGTGATACACAATGAGCAGTTCTTC.

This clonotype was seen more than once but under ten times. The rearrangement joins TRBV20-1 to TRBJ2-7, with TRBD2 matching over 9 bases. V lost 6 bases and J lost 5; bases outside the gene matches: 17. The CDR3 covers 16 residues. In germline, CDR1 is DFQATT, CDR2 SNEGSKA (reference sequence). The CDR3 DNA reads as TGCAGTGCCCCGGGCGCGGGGGGGTTAGTATACGACGAGCAGTACTTC. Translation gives CSAPGAGGLVYDEQYF.

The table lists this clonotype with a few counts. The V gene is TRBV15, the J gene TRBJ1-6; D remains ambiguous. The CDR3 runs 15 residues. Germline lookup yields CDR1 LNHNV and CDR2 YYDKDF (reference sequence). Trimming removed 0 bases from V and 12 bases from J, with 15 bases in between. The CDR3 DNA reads TGTGCCACCAGCAGAGATCGCACACCTCGTGGACCCCTCCACTTT. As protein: CATSRDRTPRGPLHF.

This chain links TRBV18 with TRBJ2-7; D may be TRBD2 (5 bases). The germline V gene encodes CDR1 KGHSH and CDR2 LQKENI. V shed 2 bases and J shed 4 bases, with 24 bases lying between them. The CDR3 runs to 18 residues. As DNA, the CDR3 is TGTGCCAGCTCACCAGAAGCATGGCCAGCGTCCGGCGGGTACGAGCAGTACTTC. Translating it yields CASSPEAWPASGGYEQYF. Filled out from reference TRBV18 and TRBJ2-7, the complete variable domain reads NAGVMQNPRHLVRRRGQEARLRCSPMKGHSHVYWYRQLPEEGLKFMVYLQKENIIDESGMPKERFSAEFPKEGPSILRIQQVVRGDSAAYFCASSPEAWPASGGYEQYFGPGTRLTVT.

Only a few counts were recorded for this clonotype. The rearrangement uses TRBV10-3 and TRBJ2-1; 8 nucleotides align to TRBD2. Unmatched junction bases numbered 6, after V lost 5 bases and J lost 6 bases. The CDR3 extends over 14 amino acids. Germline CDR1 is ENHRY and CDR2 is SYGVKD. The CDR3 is CAISLSGSSNEQFF. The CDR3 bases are TGTGCCATCAGTTTGAGCGGGAGTAGCAATGAGCAGTTCTTC.

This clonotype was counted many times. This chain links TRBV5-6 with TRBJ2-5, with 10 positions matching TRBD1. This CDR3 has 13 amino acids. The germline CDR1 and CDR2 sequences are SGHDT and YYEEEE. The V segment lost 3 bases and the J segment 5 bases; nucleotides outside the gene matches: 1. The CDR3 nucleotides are TGTGCCAGCAGCTGGGACAGGGGCGAGACCCAGTACTTC. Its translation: CASSWDRGETQYF. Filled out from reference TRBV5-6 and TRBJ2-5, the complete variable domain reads DAGVTQSPTHLIKTRGQQVTLRCSPKSGHDTVSWYQQALGQGPQFIFQYYEEEERQRGNFPDRFSGHQFPNYSSELNVNALLLGDSALYLCASSWDRGETQYFGPGTRLLVL.

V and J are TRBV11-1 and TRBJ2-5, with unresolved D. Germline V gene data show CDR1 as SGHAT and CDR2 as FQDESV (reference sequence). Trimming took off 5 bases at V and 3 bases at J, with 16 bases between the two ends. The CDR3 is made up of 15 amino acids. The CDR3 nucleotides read TGTGCCAGCAGCCCCTGGACGGGTGGCGAAGAGACCCAGTACTTC. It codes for CASSPWTGGEETQYF.

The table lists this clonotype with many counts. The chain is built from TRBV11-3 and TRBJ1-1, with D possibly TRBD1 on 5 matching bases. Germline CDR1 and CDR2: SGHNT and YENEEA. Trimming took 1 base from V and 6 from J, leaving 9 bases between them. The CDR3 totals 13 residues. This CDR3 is CASSLVAGSEAFF. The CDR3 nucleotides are TGTGCCAGCAGCTTAGTGGCAGGGTCTGAAGCTTTCTTT.

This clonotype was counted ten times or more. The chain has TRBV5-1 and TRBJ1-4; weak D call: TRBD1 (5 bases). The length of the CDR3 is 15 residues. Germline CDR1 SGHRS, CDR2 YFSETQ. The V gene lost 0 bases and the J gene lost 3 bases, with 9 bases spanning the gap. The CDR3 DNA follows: TGCGCCAGCAGCTTGGAGGGACTTTCTAATGAAAAACTGTTTTTT. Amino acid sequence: CASSLEGLSNEKLFF.

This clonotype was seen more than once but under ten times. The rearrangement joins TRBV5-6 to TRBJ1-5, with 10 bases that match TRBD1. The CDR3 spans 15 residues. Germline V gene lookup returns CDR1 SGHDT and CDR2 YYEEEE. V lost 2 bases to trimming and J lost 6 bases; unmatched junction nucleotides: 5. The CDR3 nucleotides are TGTGCCAGCAGCTTAGGACAGGGGGTCGCTCAGCCCCAGCATTTT. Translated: CASSLGQGVAQPQHF.

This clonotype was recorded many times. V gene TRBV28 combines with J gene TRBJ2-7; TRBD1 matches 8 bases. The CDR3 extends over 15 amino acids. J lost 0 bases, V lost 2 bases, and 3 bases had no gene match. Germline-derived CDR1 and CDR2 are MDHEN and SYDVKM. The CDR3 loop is CASSLMGQVSYEQYF. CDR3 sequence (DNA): TGTGCCAGCAGTTTAATGGGACAGGTCTCCTACGAGCAGTACTTC. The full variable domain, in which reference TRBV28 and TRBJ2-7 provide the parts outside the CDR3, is DVKVTQSSRYLVKRTGEKVFLECVQDMDHENMFWYRQDPGLGLRLIYFSYDVKMKEKGDIPEGYSVSREKKERFSLILESASTNQTSMYLCASSLMGQVSYEQYFGPGTRLTVT.

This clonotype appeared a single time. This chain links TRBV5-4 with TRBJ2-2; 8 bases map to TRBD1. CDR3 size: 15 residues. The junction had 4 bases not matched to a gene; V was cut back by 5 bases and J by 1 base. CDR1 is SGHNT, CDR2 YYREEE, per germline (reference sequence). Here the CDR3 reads CASRKDRVNTGELFF. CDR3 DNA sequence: TGTGCCAGCAGAAAGGACAGGGTGAACACCGGGGAGCTGTTTTTT. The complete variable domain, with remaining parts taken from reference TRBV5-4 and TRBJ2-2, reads ETGVTQSPTHLIKTRGQQVTLRCSSQSGHNTVSWYQQALGQGPQFIFQYYREEENGRGNFPPRFSGLQFPNYSSELNVNALELDDSALYLCASRKDRVNTGELFFGEGSRLTVL.

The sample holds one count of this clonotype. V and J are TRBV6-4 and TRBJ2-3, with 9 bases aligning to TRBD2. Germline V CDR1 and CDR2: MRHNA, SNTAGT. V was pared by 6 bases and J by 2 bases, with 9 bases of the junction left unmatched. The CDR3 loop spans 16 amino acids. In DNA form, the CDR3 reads TGTGCCAGCAGCGCGTTAGCGGGAGTCCCCACAGATACGCAGTATTTT. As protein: CASSALAGVPTDTQYF.

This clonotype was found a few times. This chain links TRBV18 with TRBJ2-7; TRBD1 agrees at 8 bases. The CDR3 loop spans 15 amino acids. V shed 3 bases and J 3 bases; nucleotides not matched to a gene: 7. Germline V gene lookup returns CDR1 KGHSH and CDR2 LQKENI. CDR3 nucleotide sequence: TGTGCCAGCTCACCGCCTCAGGGGGCTGGCTACGAGCAGTACTTC. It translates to CASSPPQGAGYEQYF.

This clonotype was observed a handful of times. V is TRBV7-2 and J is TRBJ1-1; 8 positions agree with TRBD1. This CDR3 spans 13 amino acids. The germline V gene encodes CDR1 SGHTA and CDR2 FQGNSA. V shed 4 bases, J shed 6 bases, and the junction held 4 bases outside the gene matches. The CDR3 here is CASSSWDRPEAFF. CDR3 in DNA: TGTGCCAGCAGCTCATGGGACAGGCCTGAAGCTTTCTTT.

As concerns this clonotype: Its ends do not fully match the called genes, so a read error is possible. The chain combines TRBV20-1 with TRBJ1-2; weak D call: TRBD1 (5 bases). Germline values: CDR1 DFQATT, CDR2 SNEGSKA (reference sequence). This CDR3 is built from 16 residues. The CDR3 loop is CCARDSTKDMYYGYTF. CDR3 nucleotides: TGCTGTGCTAGAGACAGCACTAAGGACATGTACTATGGCTACACCTTC.